The 15 T cell receptor beta chains below all came from one sample that was sequenced in a study of T cells in Graves' hyperthyroidism and ophthalmopathy. RNA transcripts provided the source from which TCR beta CDR3 regions were amplified. The TCR CDR3 was amplified in a first-round RT-PCR using the HTBI primer set. MiXCR was run by TCRdb on the multiplex PCR reads, yielding one entry per CDR3 protein. Found here are under 650,000 distinct CDR3 sequences, roughly 16% of them singletons; the top ten hold about 3.8%. The specimen sequenced was blood. These receptors were obtained from a woman in her twenties or thirties with Graves' hyperthyroidism.

This clonotype was recorded a few times. Just one base apart from a much larger clone, this may be a read error. This chain's CDR3 is CAGKPDGSTDTQYF. CDR3 DNA: TGTGCCGGCAAGCCGGACGGTAGCACAGATACGCAGTATTTT. The chain joins TRBV12-3 or TRBV12-4 to TRBJ2-3; D call uncertain. The V end was cut by 11 bases, the J end by 0 bases, with 15 bases between. The CDR3 is 14 residues long.

The V gene is TRBV7-3, the J gene TRBJ2-5, with a possible D match to TRBD1 (6 bases). The CDR3 runs 13 residues. The V gene's germline CDR1 is SGHTA and CDR2 FQGTGA. The V gene lost 5 bases and the J gene lost 6 bases, with 13 bases spanning the gap. The DNA for the CDR3 is TGTGCCAGCAGCCCCAGGGGAAGACAGACCCAGTACTTC. Encoded protein: CASSPRGRQTQYF.

This clonotype was found a few times. The V call is TRBV6-5, the J call TRBJ1-5; no clear D. There are 15 residues in the CDR3. Trimming took 0 bases from V and 1 from J, leaving 7 bases between them. In germline, CDR1 is MNHEY, CDR2 SVGAGI. The CDR3 spells CASSYSRPSNQPQHF. CDR3 DNA: TGTGCCAGCAGTTACTCCAGACCCAGCAATCAGCCCCAGCATTTT.

This clonotype was detected only a few times. The chain uses TRBV5-1 and TRBJ1-2; no firm D call. From germline, CDR1 is SGHRS and CDR2 YFSETQ. The V and J ends lost 4 bases and 0 bases respectively, with 19 bases between them. CDR3 length: 17 residues. CDR3: CASSGSGRLGSNYGYTF. In DNA form, the CDR3 reads TGCGCCAGCAGCGGGAGTGGAAGGTTAGGGTCTAACTATGGCTACACCTTC.

The CDR3 region is CASRPFGGTNNTGELFF. The CDR3 DNA reads as TGTGCCAGCCGACCGTTTGGAGGGACTAATAACACCGGGGAGCTGTTTTTT. The genes are TRBV12-3 or TRBV12-4 and TRBJ2-2, with 7 bases aligning to TRBD2. V lost 8 bases to trimming and J lost 2 bases; unmatched junction nucleotides: 14. The CDR3 runs to 17 residues.

This chain joins TRBV12-3 or TRBV12-4 and TRBJ1-2, with TRBD1 as a possible D gene (6 bases). The CDR3 runs 13 residues. Trimming cost V 3 bases and J 8 bases, with 13 bases left between them. The CDR3 DNA reads as TGTGCCAGCAGTTTGCTGGCAGGGGCCGGCTACACCTTC. This codes for CASSLLAGAGYTF.

This clonotype has at least ten counts. This sequence joins TRBV5-1 and TRBJ2-1, with D possibly matching TRBD1 (6 bases). V lost 2 bases and J lost 6, with 12 bases in between. CDR3 length: 14 amino acids. The germline V gene has CDR1 SGHRS and CDR2 YFSETQ. The CDR3 loop is CASSFLGGANEQFF. The CDR3 nucleotides are TGCGCCAGCAGCTTTCTAGGGGGAGCCAATGAGCAGTTCTTC.

The genes are TRBV13 and TRBJ2-7; 8 bases fit TRBD1. V was clipped by 5 bases and J by 3 bases; unmatched bases: 9. The CDR3 totals 15 residues. Germline lookup yields CDR1 PRHDT and CDR2 FYEKMQ (reference sequence). The CDR3 sequence is CASSLRQGKGYEQYF. Written as DNA, the CDR3 is TGTGCCAGCAGCCTCCGACAGGGGAAAGGCTACGAGCAGTACTTC.

In its sample, this clonotype was seen a few times. The chain joins TRBV30 to TRBJ1-2; 10 bases are shared with TRBD1. The germline V gene has CDR1 GTSNPN and CDR2 SVGIG (reference sequence). The CDR3 is 13 residues long. The CDR3 nucleotides read TGTGCTGAAACCCGGGACAGGGGTTATGGCTACACCTTC. It encodes CAETRDRGYGYTF.

There are many counts of this clonotype. The rearrangement joins TRBV20-1 to TRBJ1-4; 8 bases fit TRBD1. The junction had 8 bases not matched to a gene; V was cut back by 6 bases and J by 5 bases. Germline V gene lookup returns CDR1 DFQATT and CDR2 SNEGSKA (reference sequence). The CDR3 has 14 amino acids. The CDR3 region has the DNA TGCAGTGCGAGACCCCAGGGGGCGAATGAAAAACTGTTTTTT. This gives the protein CSARPQGANEKLFF.

This clonotype showed up many times. The chain is built from TRBV7-3 and TRBJ2-3, with no clear D. The CDR3 has 14 amino acids. Trimming removed 0 bases from V and 1 base from J, with 5 bases in between. Germline V CDR1 and CDR2: SGHTA, FQGTGA. CDR3 coding DNA: TGTGCCAGCAGCTTAACGTGTGGCACAGATACGCAGTATTTT. As protein: CASSLTCGTDTQYF.

The chain has TRBV5-1 and TRBJ2-6; 10 bases align to TRBD1. V trimming: 3 bases; J trimming: 0 bases; junction bases outside the gene matches: 6. CDR1 SGHRS and CDR2 YFSETQ come from the germline V gene. The CDR3 has 18 amino acids. The DNA of the CDR3 is TGCGCCAGCAGCTCCGGGACAGGGGAGGTCTCTGGGGCCAACGTCCTGACTTTC. Its protein product is CASSSGTGEVSGANVLTF.

The chain links TRBV20-1 to TRBJ2-7; 7 positions match TRBD1. Germline V gives CDR1 DFQATT, CDR2 SNEGSKA (reference sequence). The ends lost 6 bases at V and 4 bases at J; junction bases unmatched: 6. The CDR3 loop spans 12 amino acids. The CDR3 sequence is CSAIPQGYEQYF. CDR3 sequence (DNA): TGCAGTGCAATCCCACAGGGGTACGAGCAGTACTTC.

This clonotype showed up many times. V usage is TRBV27 and J usage is TRBJ1-2, with TRBD1 matching 7 bases. The J segment lost 3 bases and the V segment lost 8 bases, leaving 6 bases of the junction unmatched. CDR1 is MNHEY and CDR2 is SMNVEV in the germline V gene (reference sequence). The CDR3 extends over 13 amino acids. CDR3 amino acids: CASGTGVYYGYTF. The CDR3 DNA reads TGTGCCAGCGGTACAGGGGTTTACTATGGCTACACCTTC.

J is TRBJ1-4 and V is TRBV3-1; D uncertain. V was shortened by 3 bases and J by 5 bases, with 4 bases between the two germline ends. The germline CDR1 and CDR2 sequences are LGHDT and YNNKEL (reference sequence). CDR3 length: 12 amino acids. The CDR3 loop reads CASSHLNEKLFF. The CDR3, as DNA: TGTGCCAGCAGCCACCTCAATGAAAAACTGTTTTTT.